This TCR beta chain was captured by sequencing in a study of Tregs in tolerant kidney transplant recipients. Unstimulated Tregs (CD4+CD25+CD127-) and CD4+CD25- non-Tregs were sorted from PBMCs. V shed 5 bases and J 8 bases; nucleotides not matched to a gene: 12. Germline values: CDR1 SGHAT, CDR2 FQNNGV. The CDR3 runs to 16 residues. Sequencing used immunoSEQ multiplex PCR; TCRdb keeps in-frame clones, though not all of them. This table has 110,000 or so clones, around nine tenths appearing once. Sample: CD4+ T cells from blood. V is TRBV11-2 and J is TRBJ2-1; TRBD2 matches 10 bases. The source of this sequence is a human donor in good health. CDR3 sequence: CASSTRLAGEGDEQFF. The CDR3 DNA follows: TGTGCCAGCAGCACCCGCCTAGCGGGAGAAGGGGATGAGCAGTTCTTC.